These 19 T cell receptor beta chains originate from one sample sequenced in a study of blood T cells in healthy people across ages. Primers used in a second PCR of about 7 to 12 cycles were a sample-barcoded 5' primer and a J-beta primer mix. TCRdb recomputed calls from the 5' RACE reads with MiXCR, one row per CDR3 protein. The sample has approximately 700,000 distinct CDR3 sequences, about 34% seen once; the top ten hold less than 20%. The sample consisted of blood. The origin of the receptors is a woman older than 75 in good health.

This clonotype has just a few counts. This sequence joins TRBV9 and TRBJ1-4, with a tentative D call TRBD1 (6 bases). CDR3 size: 14 residues. The germline V gene has CDR1 SGDLS and CDR2 YYNGEE. V was trimmed by 0 bases and J by 8 bases, leaving 11 bases between them. The CDR3 here is CASSVDTGGEKLFF. CDR3 nucleotide sequence: TGTGCCAGCAGCGTAGACACGGGGGGCGAAAAACTGTTTTTT.

This clonotype was seen ten or more times. The chain links TRBV12-3 or TRBV12-4 to TRBJ2-1, with D perhaps matching TRBD1 (5 bases). The CDR3 runs to 14 residues. The germline V and J ends were trimmed by 1 base and 6 bases, with 10 bases remaining between them. As DNA, the CDR3 is TGTGCCAGCAGTTTAGGGCAGGGAAGCAATGAGCAGTTCTTC. It translates to CASSLGQGSNEQFF.

The chain joins TRBV7-8 to TRBJ1-1; maybe TRBD1 (6 bases). Germline values: CDR1 SGHVS, CDR2 FQNEAQ. The CDR3 sequence is 15 residues long. V was clipped by 4 bases and J by 1 base, with 13 bases between them. The CDR3 nucleotides read TGTGCCAGCAGCTCCTCCGGGACACGGAACACTGAAGCTTTCTTT. Residues: CASSSSGTRNTEAFF.

This clonotype was observed many times. The V call is TRBV29-1, the J call TRBJ2-3; the D gene is possibly TRBD2 (7 bases). The germline V and J ends were trimmed by 7 bases and 0 bases, with 17 bases remaining between them. Germline loops: CDR1 SQVTM, CDR2 ANQGSEA. The CDR3 contains 15 residues. The CDR3 bases are TGCAGCGCCGCCCCCCGGGGGGCCAGCACAGATACGCAGTATTTT. It is translated as CSAAPRGASTDTQYF.

The chain combines TRBV6-5 with TRBJ1-6; D is unresolved. The length of the CDR3 is 12 residues. From germline, CDR1 is MNHEY and CDR2 SVGAGI. Trimming shortened V by 2 bases and J by 10 bases, and 6 bases separated the two germline ends. This chain's CDR3 is CASSYGVSPLHF. The CDR3 DNA is TGTGCCAGCAGTTACGGGGTCTCACCCCTCCACTTT.

This clonotype was picked up a small number of times. The gene calls are TRBV2 and TRBJ2-1; weak D call: TRBD2 (5 bases). V gave up 6 bases and J gave up 4 bases, with 16 bases separating them. The length of the CDR3 is 15 residues. Germline V gene data show CDR1 as SNHLY and CDR2 as FYNNEI. The CDR3 DNA reads TGTGCCAGCAGCCGCGGAGGTACGACTTACAATGAGCAGTTCTTC. It translates to CASSRGGTTYNEQFF.

This clonotype was detected ten times or more. The chain is built from TRBV6-2 or TRBV6-3 and TRBJ2-7; D call uncertain. This CDR3 is built from 14 residues. Trimming pared 4 bases from V and 5 bases from J, leaving 15 bases between. Germline lookup yields CDR1 MNHEY and CDR2 SVGEGT. Written as DNA, the CDR3 is TGTGCCAGCAGTTTCGCAGGAAATCGGGACGAGCAGTACTTC. Amino acids: CASSFAGNRDEQYF.

This clonotype was observed many times. This chain joins TRBV7-2 and TRBJ1-2, with a weak D call TRBD1 (5 bases). The CDR3 totals 15 residues. Per the germline V gene, CDR1 is SGHTA and CDR2 is FQGNSA. V dropped 5 bases and J dropped 7 bases, with 20 bases sitting between them. The CDR3 is CASSPPGGEGGGYTF. The CDR3 DNA reads as TGTGCCAGCAGCCCTCCGGGGGGGGAGGGTGGTGGCTACACCTTC.

This clonotype was seen at least ten times. This chain joins TRBV7-2 and TRBJ1-6; D is possibly TRBD1 (6 bases). The germline V gene has CDR1 SGHTA and CDR2 FQGNSA. Trimming took 2 bases from V and 5 from J, leaving 13 bases between them. The CDR3 runs 16 residues. CDR3 in DNA: TGTGCCAGCAGCTTAATGCGGACAGAGAATAATTCACCCCTCCACTTT. Translated: CASSLMRTENNSPLHF. Filled out from reference TRBV7-2 and TRBJ1-6, the complete variable domain reads GAGVSQSPSNKVTEKGKDVELRCDPISGHTALYWYRQSLGQGLEFLIYFQGNSAPDKSGLPSDRFSAERTGGSVSTLTIQRTQQEDSAVYLCASSLMRTENNSPLHFGNGTRLTVT.

In its sample, this clonotype was seen a few times. V is TRBV4-3 and J is TRBJ1-1; the D gene is possibly TRBD1 (6 bases). Looked up from germline, CDR1 is LGHNA and CDR2 is YSLEER. V lost 0 bases, J lost 5 bases, and 13 bases lay in between. CDR3 size: 15 residues. CDR3: CASSQEVYRGTEAFF. CDR3 in DNA: TGCGCCAGCAGCCAAGAGGTTTATAGGGGGACTGAAGCTTTCTTT.

The chain has TRBV5-8 and TRBJ1-1; D remains unclear. Trimming took 2 bases from V and 5 from J, leaving 19 bases between them. Germline CDR1 SGHTS, CDR2 YDEGEE. The CDR3 extends over 16 amino acids. The CDR3 here is CASSFSYGRGGTEAFF. The CDR3 bases are TGTGCCAGCAGCTTTAGTTACGGGCGGGGAGGGACTGAAGCTTTCTTT.

The rearrangement joins TRBV7-9 to TRBJ2-1; D could derive from TRBD1 or TRBD2 (7 bases each). V lost 5 bases to trimming and J lost 7 bases, with 15 bases between them. The CDR3 runs to 14 residues. Germline V gene lookup returns CDR1 SEHNR and CDR2 FQNEAQ (reference sequence). CDR3 amino acids: CASSGSRGGNEQFF. The CDR3 nucleotides are TGTGCCAGCAGCGGGAGCAGGGGGGGGAATGAGCAGTTCTTC.

This clonotype was seen many times. The chain has TRBV12-5 and TRBJ2-1; the D is unclear. The CDR3 contains 12 residues. With 7 bases removed from V and 5 bases from J, the gap between germline ends came to 9 bases. Germline CDR1 reads LGHNT; CDR2 reads FRNRAP. The CDR3 DNA reads as TGTGCTAGTGAAGGAATTAACAATGAGCAGTTCTTC. This sequence encodes CASEGINNEQFF.

The V and J genes are TRBV7-3 and TRBJ2-3; the D gene is possibly TRBD2 (6 bases). Deletions cut 3 bases from V and 0 bases from J, with 16 bases between. The germline V gene encodes CDR1 SGHTA and CDR2 FQGTGA. This CDR3 has 17 amino acids. DNA for the CDR3: TGTGCCAGCAGCTTGGGGAGGTCAGGGCATAGCACAGATACGCAGTATTTT. This codes for CASSLGRSGHSTDTQYF. The whole variable domain, remainder taken from reference TRBV7-3 and TRBJ2-3, is GAGVSQTPSNKVTEKGKYVELRCDPISGHTALYWYRQSLGQGPEFLIYFQGTGAADDSGLPNDRFFAVRPEGSVSTLKIQRTERGDSAVYLCASSLGRSGHSTDTQYFGPGTRLTVL.

This clonotype was seen ten or more times. The J gene is TRBJ2-1, the V gene TRBV20-1; TRBD2 agrees at 12 bases. Germline loops: CDR1 DFQATT, CDR2 SNEGSKA (reference sequence). V dropped 1 base and J dropped 1; count of bases not matched to a gene: 5. CDR3 length: 17 amino acids. CDR3 in DNA: TGCAGTGCTAGAGCCGGGACTAGCGGGTTTTCCTACAATGAGCAGTTCTTC. Translated, it gives CSARAGTSGFSYNEQFF.

As concerns this clonotype: A read error may explain this, as a much larger clone is one base away. CDR3 DNA sequence: TGCGCCAGCAGCTTTGAACCCGGGACAGGTTACAATGAGCAGTACTTC. As protein: CASSFEPGTGYNEQYF. The genes are TRBV5-1 and TRBJ2-1; 8 nucleotides align to TRBD1. The assigned J gene may be wrong: the sequence end matches TRBJ2-7 better. This CDR3 is 16 amino acids long. Germline assignment: CDR1 SGHRS and CDR2 YFSETQ.

The rearrangement joins TRBV28 to TRBJ2-5, with D perhaps matching TRBD1 or TRBD2 (5 bases each). Per the germline V gene, CDR1 is MDHEN and CDR2 is SYDVKM. V was clipped by 4 bases and J by 5 bases, with 17 bases between them. The CDR3 spans 15 residues. In nucleotides, the CDR3 is TGTGCCAGCAGTTCACCGGGACGGTCGTGGGAGACCCAGTACTTC. Its translation: CASSSPGRSWETQYF.

Concerning this clonotype: One end of the junction does not line up with germline, which may come from a read error. J is TRBJ2-2 and V is TRBV19; the match to TRBD2 covers 9 bases. Germline V gene lookup returns CDR1 LNHDA and CDR2 SQIVND (reference sequence). This CDR3 comprises 17 residues. The CDR3 protein is CASSILGTSTNAGELFF. CDR3 coding DNA: TGTGCCAGTAGTATCCTCGGGACTAGCACGAACGCCGGGGAGCTGTTTTTT.

The V and J genes are TRBV12-3 or TRBV12-4 and TRBJ1-5; no firm D call. V lost 1 base, J lost 0 bases, and 7 bases lay in between. CDR3 length: 15 residues. As DNA, the CDR3 is TGTGCCAGCAGTTTAGTAGGGTATAGCAATCAGCCCCAGCATTTT. It encodes CASSLVGYSNQPQHF.